A selection of T cell receptor beta chains follows, all from one sample in a study of T cells in Graves' hyperthyroidism and ophthalmopathy. TCRdb reprocessed the multiplex PCR reads with MiXCR, giving one entry per CDR3 protein. The sample includes 300,000 or so distinct CDR3 sequences, roughly 20% of them seen just once. Sequences were obtained from blood. All receptors come from a woman in her fifties or sixties with Graves' hyperthyroidism. CDR3s include the opening cysteine and the closing phenylalanine or tryptophan. The D gene is left open where the match is weak. Only some rows state a clone size, as once, few, many or a class for expanded clones.

cdr3_aa cdr3_nt d_call v_call cdr3_length j_call clone_size
CASSLYGLINSPLHF TGTGCCAGCAGCTTATATGGACTGATTAATTCACCCCTCCACTTT . TRBV5-1 15 TRBJ1-6 .
CASSDNRGNLSYEQYF TGTGCCAGCAGCGACAACAGGGGCAATCTATCCTACGAGCAGTACTTC TRBD1 TRBV7-9 16 TRBJ2-7 few
CASSEEGFHQPQHF TGTGCCAGCAGTGAAGAAGGGTTCCATCAGCCCCAGCATTTT . TRBV2 14 TRBJ1-5 many
CSAPGQGSPSNTGELFF TGCAGTGCCCCGGGACAGGGGTCACCTTCGAACACCGGGGAGCTGTTTTTT TRBD1 TRBV20-1 17 TRBJ2-2 few
CASSLSDSETQYF TGTGCCAGCAGCTTATCGGATTCGGAGACCCAGTACTTC . TRBV7-9 13 TRBJ2-5 many
CASNWGPSGLSYEQYF TGTGCCAGCAACTGGGGCCCTAGCGGGCTATCCTACGAGCAGTACTTC TRBD2 TRBV7-9 16 TRBJ2-7 .
CASRRDSNSEAFF TGTGCCAGCAGAAGGGACAGCAACTCTGAAGCTTTCTTT TRBD1 TRBV28 13 TRBJ1-1 many
CASSPPDRRNTYEQYF TGTGCCAGCAGCCCCCCAGACCGGAGGAACACCTACGAGCAGTACTTC . TRBV13 16 TRBJ2-7 few
CASSPPPLQANRAITF TGTGCCAGCAGCCCTCCCCCCTTGCAGGCGAACCGCGCTATCACCTTC . TRBV9 16 TRBJ1-2 .
CASSPRGTSGGNTDTQYF TGTGCCAGTAGTCCCCGGGGGACTAGCGGGGGGAACACAGATACGCAGTATTTT TRBD2 TRBV19 18 TRBJ2-3 once
CASSMDPGRSSTDTQYF TGTGCCAGCAGCATGGATCCGGGACGGAGTAGCACAGATACGCAGTATTTT . TRBV7-9 17 TRBJ2-3 few
CSARDRGGPIEAFF TGCAGTGCTAGAGATAGGGGGGGTCCCATTGAAGCTTTCTTT . TRBV20-1 14 TRBJ1-1 .
CASSQEQGGTEAFF TGTGCCAGCAGCCAAGAACAGGGTGGCACTGAAGCTTTCTTT . TRBV3-1 14 TRBJ1-1 many
CASSSSSGGYTF TGTGCCAGCAGTTCTTCCTCGGGCGGCTACACCTTC . TRBV6-1 12 TRBJ1-2 .
CASSLDLLNPTQYF TGTGCCAGCAGCTTAGATCTACTAAATCCGACCCAGTACTTC . TRBV11-2 14 TRBJ2-5 few
CSALQGNTEAFF TGCAGTGCGTTACAGGGGAACACTGAAGCTTTCTTT . TRBV20-1 12 TRBJ1-1 many
CASSFWTGTTIPGELFF TGTGCCAGCAGTTTCTGGACAGGCACTACTATCCCCGGGGAGCTGTTTTTT TRBD1 TRBV28 17 TRBJ2-2 many
CASSYGTVGDSNEKLFF TGTGCCAGCAGTTACGGGACGGTGGGGGACTCAAATGAAAAACTGTTTTTT . TRBV6-5 17 TRBJ1-4 .
CASSHPGTPQFF TGCGCCAGCAGCCATCCCGGGACACCGCAGTTCTTC . TRBV4-1 12 TRBJ2-1 few
CASSFGQGLGQPQHF TGTGCCAGCAGCTTTGGGCAGGGACTGGGTCAGCCCCAGCATTTT . TRBV5-6 15 TRBJ1-5 few
CASSYSSGVAMYEQYF TGTGCCAGCAGTTACTCGTCAGGGGTCGCCATGTACGAGCAGTACTTC . TRBV6-6 16 TRBJ2-7 .
CASSVEWDGELFF TGTGCCAGCAGTGTGGAGTGGGACGGGGAGCTGTTTTTT . TRBV9 13 TRBJ2-2 few
CATKTSLGAETQYF TGTGCCACCAAAACCAGCCTGGGGGCTGAGACCCAGTACTTC . TRBV6-1 14 TRBJ2-5 .
CANSSGPAVNYGYTF TGTGCCAACAGTTCCGGCCCAGCCGTTAACTATGGCTACACCTTC . TRBV28 15 TRBJ1-2 few
CASSPGQTLYGYTF TGTGCCAGCAGTCCGGGACAGACTCTCTATGGCTACACCTTC TRBD1 TRBV6-1 14 TRBJ1-2 many
CSARLRGISSYNEQFF TGCAGTGCTAGATTGAGGGGGATCAGCTCCTACAATGAGCAGTTCTTC . TRBV20-1 16 TRBJ2-1 few
CSARGGAIQETQYF TGCAGTGCTAGAGGGGGGGCGATACAAGAGACCCAGTACTTC . TRBV20-1 14 TRBJ2-5 few
CASSRSGGLAGVEKLFF TGTGCCAGCAGCCGGAGTGGGGGGTTGGCAGGGGTCGAAAAACTGTTTTTT . TRBV5-6 17 TRBJ1-4 many
CSVGEQENYGYTF TGCAGCGTTGGCGAACAGGAGAACTATGGCTACACCTTC . TRBV29-1 13 TRBJ1-2 once
CASIGGLYEQYF TGTGCCAGCATCGGCGGGCTGTACGAGCAGTACTTC . TRBV2 12 TRBJ2-7 .
CSAPPRDLFSPLHF TGCAGCGCTCCTCCCCGTGACTTGTTTTCACCCCTCCACTTT . TRBV20-1 14 TRBJ1-6 .
CASSPMGLGTEAFF TGTGCCAGCAGTCCAATGGGGCTTGGCACTGAAGCTTTCTTT . TRBV25-1 14 TRBJ1-1 few
CSAIRPRTGYNEQFF TGCAGTGCCATCCGCCCTCGTACAGGATACAATGAGCAGTTCTTC . TRBV20-1 15 TRBJ2-1 .
CASSISGGRYNEQFF TGCGCCAGCAGCATTAGCGGGGGCCGCTACAATGAGCAGTTCTTC TRBD2 TRBV5-1 15 TRBJ2-1 many
CARSLTPEGLSYEQYF TGTGCCAGAAGCCTCACGCCCGAGGGACTCTCCTACGAGCAGTACTTC . TRBV7-6 16 TRBJ2-7 .
CASSLYQASRRGPQHF TGTGCCAGCAGTTTATACCAAGCCTCTAGGCGAGGACCCCAGCATTTT . TRBV28 16 TRBJ1-5 .
CASSDRDRVLKLFF TGTGCCAGCAGTGATCGGGACAGGGTACTAAAACTGTTTTTT TRBD1 TRBV6-1 14 TRBJ1-4 few
CASMGRAGYTF TGTGCCAGCATGGGCAGGGCTGGCTACACCTTC . TRBV28 11 TRBJ1-2 few
CASSIRTGGAEAFF TGCGCCAGCAGCATCCGAACAGGGGGGGCTGAAGCTTTCTTT TRBD1 TRBV5-1 14 TRBJ1-1 many
CASRDLNNEQFF TGTGCCAGCCGGGACCTAAACAATGAGCAGTTCTTC . TRBV2 12 TRBJ2-1 many
CSVGRQGKGEQFF TGCAGCGTTGGGCGACAGGGTAAAGGTGAGCAGTTCTTC TRBD1 TRBV29-1 13 TRBJ2-1 .
CSAYVNNEQFF TGCAGTGCTTACGTCAATAATGAGCAGTTCTTC . TRBV20-1 11 TRBJ2-1 many
CAWSSGGQPQHF TGTGCCTGGAGTTCGGGGGGTCAGCCCCAGCATTTT . TRBV30 12 TRBJ1-5 many
CASSTTQGRSTEAFF TGCGCCAGCAGCACCACACAGGGTCGTTCTACTGAAGCTTTCTTT . TRBV4-1 15 TRBJ1-1 few
CVSSGTGGSREQYF TGTGTCAGCAGTGGGACAGGGGGTTCGAGGGAGCAGTACTTC TRBD1 TRBV28 14 TRBJ2-7 .
CASSGAPGAFF TGTGCCAGCAGCGGGGCACCAGGGGCTTTCTTT . TRBV12-3/TRBV12-4 11 TRBJ1-1 .
CASSESGVGDTDTQYF TGTGCCAGCAGTGAATCGGGGGTTGGGGACACAGATACGCAGTATTTT . TRBV6-1 16 TRBJ2-3 .
CATGGPLPSRGYNEQFF TGTGCCACCGGGGGACCGCTCCCATCCCGGGGGTACAATGAGCAGTTCTTC . TRBV6-1 17 TRBJ2-1 many
CASTNRGKAFF TGTGCCAGCACTAACAGGGGGAAAGCTTTCTTT TRBD1 TRBV27 11 TRBJ1-1 many
CAWSVAGNEQYF TGTGCCTGGAGTGTTGCGGGGAACGAGCAGTACTTC . TRBV30 12 TRBJ2-7 many
CASSLREPHNSYNEQFF TGTGCCAGCAGCTTACGGGAGCCGCACAACTCCTACAATGAGCAGTTCTTC . TRBV7-8 17 TRBJ2-1 many